This T cell receptor (beta chain) was captured by sequencing in a study of blood T cell repertoires in COVID-19. The V and J ends lost 3 bases and 7 bases respectively, with 10 bases between them. This CDR3 is built from 14 residues. Germline V gives CDR1 LNHNV, CDR2 YYDKDF (reference sequence). Seattle researchers signed up patients amid active infection and tracked them longitudinally. Data came from immunoSEQ multiplex PCR; TCRdb stores just in-frame clones and leaves some out. The sample includes under 450,000 clones, about 86% of them seen just once. This sequence was found in a woman aged 55-69 years with COVID-19, enrolled during active disease. Sequencing used peripheral blood. The chain recombines TRBV15 with TRBJ1-6, with TRBD1 as a possible D gene (6 bases). The CDR3 protein is CATSRCGGNSPLHF. CDR3 DNA: TGTGCCACCAGCAGGTGCGGGGGCAATTCACCCCTCCACTTT.